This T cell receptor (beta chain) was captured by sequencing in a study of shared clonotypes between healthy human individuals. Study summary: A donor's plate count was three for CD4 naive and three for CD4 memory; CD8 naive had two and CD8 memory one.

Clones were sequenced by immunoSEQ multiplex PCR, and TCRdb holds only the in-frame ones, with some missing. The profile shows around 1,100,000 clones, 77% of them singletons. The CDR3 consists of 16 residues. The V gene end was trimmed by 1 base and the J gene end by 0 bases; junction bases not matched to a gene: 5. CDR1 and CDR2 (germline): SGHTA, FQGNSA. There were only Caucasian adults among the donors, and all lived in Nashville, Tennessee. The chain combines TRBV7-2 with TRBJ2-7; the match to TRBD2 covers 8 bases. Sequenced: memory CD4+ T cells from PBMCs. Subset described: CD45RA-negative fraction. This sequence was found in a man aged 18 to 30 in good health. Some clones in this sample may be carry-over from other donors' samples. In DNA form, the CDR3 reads TGTGCCAGCAGCTTAGTAGGCAGCGGGAGCTCCTACGAGCAGTACTTC. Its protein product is CASSLVGSGSSYEQYF.